This T cell receptor (beta chain) was obtained from a study of blood T cell repertoires in COVID-19. Sequencing was performed with immunoSEQ multiplex PCR; in TCRdb, only in-frame clones are kept and a portion is missing. The sample records approximately 70,000 clones, approximately 79% being singletons. This CDR3 has 14 amino acids. V lost 5 bases and J lost 3; bases outside the gene matches: 5. Germline values: CDR1 MDHEN, CDR2 SYDVKM. The gene calls are TRBV28 and TRBJ1-2; 8 nucleotides align to TRBD1. The specimen sequenced was peripheral blood. This TCR derives from a woman older than 75 with active or convalescent COVID-19. CDR3: CASSPPGQDYGYTF. For the CDR3, the DNA is TGTGCCAGCAGTCCTCCGGGACAGGACTATGGCTACACCTTC.